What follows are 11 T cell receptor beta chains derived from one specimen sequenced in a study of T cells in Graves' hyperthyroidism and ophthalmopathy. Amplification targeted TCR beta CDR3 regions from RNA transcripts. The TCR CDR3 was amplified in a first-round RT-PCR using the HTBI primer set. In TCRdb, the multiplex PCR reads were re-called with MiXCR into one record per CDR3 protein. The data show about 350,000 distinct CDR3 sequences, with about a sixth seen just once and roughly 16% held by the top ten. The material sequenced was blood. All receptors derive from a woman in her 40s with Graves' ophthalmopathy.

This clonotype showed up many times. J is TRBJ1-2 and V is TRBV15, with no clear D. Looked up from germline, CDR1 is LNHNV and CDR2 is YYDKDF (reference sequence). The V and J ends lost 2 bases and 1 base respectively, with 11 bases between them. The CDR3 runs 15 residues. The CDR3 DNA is TGTGCCACCAGCAGATACAGTACCCTTAACTATGGCTACACCTTC. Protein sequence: CATSRYSTLNYGYTF. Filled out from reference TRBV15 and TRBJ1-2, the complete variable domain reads DAMVIQNPRYQVTQFGKPVTLSCSQTLNHNVMYWYQQKSSQAPKLLFHYYDKDFNNEADTPDNFQSRRPNTSFCFLDIRSPGLGDTAMYLCATSRYSTLNYGYTFGSGTRLTVV.

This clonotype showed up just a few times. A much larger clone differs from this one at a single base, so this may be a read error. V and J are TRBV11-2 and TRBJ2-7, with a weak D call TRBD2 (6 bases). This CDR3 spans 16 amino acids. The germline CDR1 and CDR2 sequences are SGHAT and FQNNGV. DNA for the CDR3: TGTGCCATCAGCCCCGTCGGGGGAGTTAGCTCCTACGAGCAGTACTTC. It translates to CAISPVGGVSSYEQYF.

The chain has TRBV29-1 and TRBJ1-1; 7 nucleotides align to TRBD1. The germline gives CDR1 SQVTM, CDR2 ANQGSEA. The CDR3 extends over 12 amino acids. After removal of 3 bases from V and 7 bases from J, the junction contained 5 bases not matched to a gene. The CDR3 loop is CSVEYRGDEAFF. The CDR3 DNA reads TGCAGCGTTGAGTACAGGGGCGATGAAGCTTTCTTT.

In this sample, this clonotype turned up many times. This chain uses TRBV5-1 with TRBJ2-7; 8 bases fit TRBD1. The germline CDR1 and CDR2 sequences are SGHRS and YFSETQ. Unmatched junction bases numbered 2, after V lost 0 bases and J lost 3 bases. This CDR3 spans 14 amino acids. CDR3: CASSLATGVYEQYF. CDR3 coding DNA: TGCGCCAGCAGCTTGGCGACAGGGGTCTACGAGCAGTACTTC.

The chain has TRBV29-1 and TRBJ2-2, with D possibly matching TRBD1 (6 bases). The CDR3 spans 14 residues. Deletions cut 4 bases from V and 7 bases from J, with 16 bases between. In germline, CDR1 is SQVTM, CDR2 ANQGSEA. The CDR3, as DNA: TGCAGCGTTGGAGAACAGGGATATGGCGGGGAGCTGTTTTTT. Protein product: CSVGEQGYGGELFF.

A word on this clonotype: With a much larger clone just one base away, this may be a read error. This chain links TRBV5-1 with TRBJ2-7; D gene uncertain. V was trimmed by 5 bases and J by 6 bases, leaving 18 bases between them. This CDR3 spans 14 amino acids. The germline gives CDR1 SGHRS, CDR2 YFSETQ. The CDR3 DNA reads TGCGCCAGCAGTACGGATTTCTTTGAGAGCGAGCAGTACTTC. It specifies CASSTDFFESEQYF.

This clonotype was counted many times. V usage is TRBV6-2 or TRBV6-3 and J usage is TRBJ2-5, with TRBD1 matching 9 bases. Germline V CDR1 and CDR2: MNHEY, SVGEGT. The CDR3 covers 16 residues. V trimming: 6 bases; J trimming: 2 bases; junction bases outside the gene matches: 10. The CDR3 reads CASSIPQGAVQETQYF. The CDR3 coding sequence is TGTGCCAGCAGCATTCCACAGGGGGCGGTTCAAGAGACCCAGTACTTC.

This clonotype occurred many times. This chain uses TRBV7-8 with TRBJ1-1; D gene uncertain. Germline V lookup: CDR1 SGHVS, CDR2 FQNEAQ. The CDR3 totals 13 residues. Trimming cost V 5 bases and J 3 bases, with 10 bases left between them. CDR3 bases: TGTGCCAGCAGCCCCAGTTTCTACACTGAAGCTTTCTTT. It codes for CASSPSFYTEAFF.

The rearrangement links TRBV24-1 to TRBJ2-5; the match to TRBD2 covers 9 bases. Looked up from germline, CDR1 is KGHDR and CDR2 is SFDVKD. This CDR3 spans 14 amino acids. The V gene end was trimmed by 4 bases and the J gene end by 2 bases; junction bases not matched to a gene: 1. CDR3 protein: CATSEGLAQETQYF. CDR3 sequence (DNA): TGTGCCACCAGTGAAGGACTAGCGCAAGAGACCCAGTACTTC.

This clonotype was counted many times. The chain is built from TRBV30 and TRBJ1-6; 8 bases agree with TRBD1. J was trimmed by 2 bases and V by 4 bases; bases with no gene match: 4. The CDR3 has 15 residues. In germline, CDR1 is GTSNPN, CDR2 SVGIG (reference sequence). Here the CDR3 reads CAWTDRGPYNSPLHF. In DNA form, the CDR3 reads TGTGCCTGGACCGACAGGGGTCCCTATAATTCACCCCTCCACTTT. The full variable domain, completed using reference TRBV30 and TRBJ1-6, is SQTIHQWPATLVQPVGSPLSLECTVEGTSNPNLYWYRQAAGRGLQLLFYSVGIGQISSEVPQNLSASRPQDRQFILSSKKLLLSDSGFYLCAWTDRGPYNSPLHFGNGTRLTVT.

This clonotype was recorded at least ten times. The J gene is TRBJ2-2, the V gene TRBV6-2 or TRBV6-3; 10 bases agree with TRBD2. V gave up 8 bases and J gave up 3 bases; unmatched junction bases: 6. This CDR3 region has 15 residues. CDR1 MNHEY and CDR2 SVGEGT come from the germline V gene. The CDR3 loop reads CASYSLAGDTGELFF. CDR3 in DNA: TGTGCCAGCTATTCGCTAGCGGGGGACACCGGGGAGCTGTTTTTT.